Listed below are T cell receptor beta chains from one sample, sequenced in a study of OX40 agonist ivuxolimab in advanced cancers. Sequencing was performed with immunoSEQ multiplex PCR; in TCRdb, only in-frame clones are kept and a portion is missing. This sample has roughly 74,000 clones, with approximately 95% found just once. The sequencing here drew on CD4+ or CD8+ T cells sorted from blood, taken in a trial of the OX40 agonist ivuxolimab. Source of these receptors: an adult with an advanced solid tumor such as melanoma, head and neck, liver or kidney cancer. Both conserved end residues are part of each CDR3. The order of the fields is D gene, V gene, clone size, J gene, CDR3 DNA, CDR3 protein. D genes are given only for firm matches. Size is omitted from some rows. Given values are once, few, many or a class for expanded clones.

TRBD1	TRBV6-5	.	TRBJ2-7	TGTGCCAGCAATCCAGGGGGCGCCGAGCAGTACTTC	CASNPGGAEQYF
.	TRBV19	.	TRBJ1-5	TGTGCCAGTAGTAAAGGGGTTTACAGCAATCAGCCCCAGCATTTT	CASSKGVYSNQPQHF
.	TRBV2	.	TRBJ2-7	TGTGCCAGCAGTAGTGGATTAGGGGGACCCTACGAGCAGTACTTC	CASSSGLGGPYEQYF
TRBD1	TRBV7-6	.	TRBJ2-7	TGTGCCAGCAGCCCGGGACAGGGATCCTCCTACGAGCAGTACTTC	CASSPGQGSSYEQYF
TRBD2	TRBV7-8	.	TRBJ2-7	TGTGCCAGCAGCTTCACTAGCGGGGAGCAGTACTTC	CASSFTSGEQYF
TRBD1	TRBV7-7	.	TRBJ2-2	TGTGCCAGCAGCTTAGGTCCTTTCGGACAGGGGGCTTCCGGGGAGCTGTTTTTT	CASSLGPFGQGASGELFF
.	TRBV6-5	.	TRBJ2-1	TGTGCCAGCAGTCAGGGTTGGAACAATGAGCAGTTCTTC	CASSQGWNNEQFF
TRBD2	TRBV27	.	TRBJ2-5	TGTGCCAGCAGTACCAACGCCCCGCGGGAGTGGGGGGAGACCCAGTACTTC	CASSTNAPREWGETQYF
TRBD2	TRBV9	.	TRBJ2-1	TGTGCCAGCAACGGCGGGAGGAATGAGCAGTTCTTC	CASNGGRNEQFF
TRBD1	TRBV19	.	TRBJ2-7	TGTGCCACGTCTCCGGGACAGGGGCTCTACGAGCAGTACTTC	CATSPGQGLYEQYF
.	TRBV27	.	TRBJ1-2	TGTGCCAGCAGTTTATGGGCAGGGGAGATTGGTGATGGCTACACCTTC	CASSLWAGEIGDGYTF
TRBD2	TRBV5-5	.	TRBJ2-7	TGTGCCAGCAGCCCGGAAGGACTAGCGGGAAACTACGAGCAGTACTTC	CASSPEGLAGNYEQYF
TRBD2	TRBV7-2	.	TRBJ2-1	TGTGCCAGCAGCCCCCAAGCGGGACTAGCCTACAATGAGCAGTTCTTC	CASSPQAGLAYNEQFF
TRBD2	TRBV4-3	.	TRBJ2-7	TGCGCCAGCAGCCAAGACTCTACCGGGACTAGCGGTTACGAGCAGTACTTC	CASSQDSTGTSGYEQYF
TRBD2	TRBV19	.	TRBJ2-7	TGTGCCAGTACCGAGAGGTGGGGGGGAGGACACGAGCAGTACTTC	CASTERWGGGHEQYF
.	TRBV6-5	.	TRBJ1-3	TGTGCCAGCAGCTCGACAGGTTCTTCTGGAAACACCATATATTTT	CASSSTGSSGNTIYF
.	TRBV4-3	.	TRBJ2-6	TGCGCCAGCAGCCATGGAGGGGGGGTTTCCTCTGGGGCCAACGTCCTGACTTTC	CASSHGGGVSSGANVLTF
TRBD1	TRBV19	.	TRBJ2-1	TGTGCCAGTAGTACAGGGGACAGGAGCTCCTACAATGAGCAGTTCTTC	CASSTGDRSSYNEQFF
.	TRBV15	once	TRBJ1-3	TGTGCCACCAGGCCGAGGGTCATTAGTGGAAACACCATATATTTT	CATRPRVISGNTIYF
.	TRBV7-6	.	TRBJ1-6	TGTGCCAGCAGCTTACGGGATCAGGGAGATTCACCCCTCCACTTT	CASSLRDQGDSPLHF
TRBD1	TRBV15	.	TRBJ2-7	TGTGCCACCAGCACCCGGACAGGGGCCCCCGAGCAGTACTTC	CATSTRTGAPEQYF
.	TRBV7-9	.	TRBJ1-3	TGTGCCAGCAGCTTAGGGGCCAGGGGTTCCCCTGGAAACACCATATATTTT	CASSLGARGSPGNTIYF
.	TRBV4-3	.	TRBJ2-2	TGCGCCAGCAGCCAAGAATCGGGACTCAGCTACACCGGGGAGCTGTTTTTT	CASSQESGLSYTGELFF
TRBD2	TRBV5-1	.	TRBJ2-1	TGCGCCAGCTCACTAGCGCTGGCGGGGAATGAGCAGTTCTTC	CASSLALAGNEQFF
TRBD1	TRBV9	.	TRBJ2-1	TGTGCCAGCAGCGTAGAGGGGACAGGGTACTACAATGAGCAGTTCTTC	CASSVEGTGYYNEQFF